These 20 T cell receptor beta chains were all obtained from the same sample, sequenced in a study of T cell repertoires in cytomegalovirus infection. No cognate antigen is known for these TCRs. TCRdb reanalysed the reads using MiXCR and keeps one entry per CDR3 protein. The sample holds about 900,000 distinct CDR3 sequences; around 29% are singletons and the top ten take over 12%. The starting material was cultured CD8+ T cells from PBMCs, obtained from culture after CMV antigen stimulation. The receptors derive from a human donor in good health (CMV status not recorded). Some clones in this sample may be carry-over from other donors' samples.

The chain couples TRBV6-1 to TRBJ2-7, with D uncertain. The CDR3 sequence is 15 residues long. Germline CDR1 MNHNS, CDR2 SASEGT. Trimming removed 6 bases from V and 3 bases from J, with 18 bases in between. The CDR3 DNA reads as TGTGCCAGCAGCGCTGGGTTCCCCGCTGGCTACGAGCAGTACGTC. Translating it yields CASSAGFPAGYEQYV.

In its sample, this clonotype was seen a few times. The V gene is TRBV14, the J gene TRBJ2-5; 8 nucleotides align to TRBD2. Germline V lookup: CDR1 SGHDN, CDR2 FVKESK. J was trimmed by 4 bases and V by 4 bases; bases with no gene match: 5. The CDR3 is 14 amino acids. CDR3 nucleotide sequence: TGTGCCAGCAGCCGGTTTAGCGGGGCAGAGACCCAGTACTTC. This sequence encodes CASSRFSGAETQYF.

The rearrangement uses TRBV6-1 and TRBJ2-4, with 8 bases matching TRBD2. Germline CDR1 MNHNS, CDR2 SASEGT. The CDR3 length is 17 residues. The J segment lost 0 bases and the V segment lost 7 bases, leaving 11 bases of the junction unmatched. CDR3 residues: CASIWRGVLLAKNIQYF. In nucleotides, the CDR3 is TGTGCCAGCATATGGCGGGGGGTCTTACTAGCCAAAAACATTCAGTACTTC.

This chain uses TRBV5-6 with TRBJ2-7, with 10 bases matching TRBD2. The germline V gene has CDR1 SGHDT and CDR2 YYEEEE. The CDR3 runs to 17 residues. V was pared by 4 bases and J by 2 bases, with 12 bases of the junction left unmatched. CDR3 coding DNA: TGTGCCAGCAGCCGGGGAGTAGCGGGGGGTCTCACCTACGAGCAGTACTTC. Translated: CASSRGVAGGLTYEQYF.

There are many counts of this clonotype. The J gene is TRBJ1-1, the V gene TRBV6-2 or TRBV6-3; D is uncertain. The CDR3 contains 12 residues. Germline CDR1 is MNHEY and CDR2 is SVGEGT. Deletions cut 7 bases from V and 3 bases from J, with 9 bases between. The CDR3 reads CASTGADTEAFF. The CDR3 DNA follows: TGTGCCAGCACGGGCGCCGACACTGAAGCTTTCTTT.

This clonotype was seen a few times. This sequence joins TRBV7-6 and TRBJ2-7, with D tentatively TRBD1 or TRBD2 (6 bases each). The V end lost 1 base, the J end lost 4 bases, and 14 bases lay between the germline ends. The germline V gene has CDR1 SGHVS and CDR2 FNYEAQ. The CDR3 has 15 amino acids. CDR3 in amino acids: CASSLGGGGWYEQYF. CDR3 sequence (DNA): TGTGCCAGCAGCTTAGGAGGAGGGGGTTGGTACGAGCAGTACTTC.

This clonotype was seen more than once but under ten times. The chain uses TRBV4-1 and TRBJ2-5; tentative D call: TRBD2 (5 bases). The CDR3 totals 15 residues. With 0 bases removed from V and 5 bases from J, the gap between germline ends came to 13 bases. CDR1 and CDR2 from the germline V gene are MGHRA and YSYEKL. The chain's CDR3 is CASSQDPGRGETQYF. DNA for the CDR3: TGCGCCAGCAGCCAAGATCCGGGGAGAGGGGAGACCCAGTACTTC.

This rearrangement joins TRBV28 to TRBJ1-1; possible D gene TRBD1, 6 bases. V was shortened by 7 bases and J by 4 bases, with 28 bases between the two germline ends. The CDR3 is made up of 18 amino acids. The germline V gene has CDR1 MDHEN and CDR2 SYDVKM. The CDR3 DNA reads TGTGCCAGCAAATTTCGGGACACCTATATTCTCGTTGGCACTGAAGCTTTCTTT. As protein: CASKFRDTYILVGTEAFF.

This clonotype was recorded once. The V call is TRBV7-4, the J call TRBJ2-6, with D perhaps TRBD1 (5 bases). V was cut by 4 bases and J by 2 bases, with 12 bases left in between. Per germline, CDR1 SGHVT and CDR2 SQSDAQ. This CDR3 is 16 amino acids long. In nucleotides, the CDR3 is TGTGCCAGCAGCTCCATGACAGACGCTGGGGCCAACGTCCTGACTTTC. Translated, it gives CASSSMTDAGANVLTF.

The rearrangement joins TRBV6-1 to TRBJ2-3, with TRBD2 identical over 8 bases. Losses at the gene ends were 6 bases for V and 0 bases for J; bases not matched to a gene: 11. The CDR3 contains 17 residues. Germline V lookup: CDR1 MNHNS, CDR2 SASEGT. DNA of the CDR3: TGTGCCAGCAGCCTCGGACTAGCCCCTAGAAGCACAGATACGCAGTATTTT. It specifies CASSLGLAPRSTDTQYF.

There are a few counts of this clonotype. The V call is TRBV5-4, the J call TRBJ1-1, with TRBD1 matching over 7 bases. The CDR3 contains 16 residues. With 2 bases clipped from V and 4 bases from J, the junction kept 11 bases outside the gene matches. Germline V gene lookup returns CDR1 SGHNT and CDR2 YYREEE (reference sequence). CDR3 bases: TGTGCCAGCAGCTTCCGACAGGGAGAGTTCAGCACTGAAGCTTTCTTT. This encodes CASSFRQGEFSTEAFF.

There are a few counts of this clonotype. The rearrangement joins TRBV27 to TRBJ1-6; D not resolved. V lost 2 bases and J lost 8, with 13 bases in between. The CDR3 loop spans 15 amino acids. The germline gives CDR1 MNHEY, CDR2 SMNVEV (reference sequence). The CDR3 nucleotides are TGTGCCAGCAGTTTAAAAGCAGCGAGGGATTCACCCCTCCACTTT. It translates to CASSLKAARDSPLHF.

The CDR3 nucleotides are TGTGCCAGCAGTTACGTTCGGGACAGGGGGACGTACGAGCAGTACTTC. Amino acid sequence: CASSYVRDRGTYEQYF. The chain combines TRBV6-2 or TRBV6-3 with TRBJ2-7; 11 bases agree with TRBD1. There are 16 residues in the CDR3. The V gene's germline CDR1 is MNHEY and CDR2 SVGEGT. Trimming cost V 2 bases and J 4 bases; bases outside gene matches: 7.

The chain is built from TRBV6-5 and TRBJ2-5; tentative D call: TRBD1 (6 bases). V was clipped by 0 bases and J by 2 bases, with 22 bases between them. Germline V gene sequence: CDR1 MNHEY, CDR2 SVGAGI. CDR3 length: 19 residues. Written as DNA, the CDR3 is TGTGCCAGCAGTTACTCGAGAAGGGCTTACAGGACAGAACAAGAGACCCAGTACTTC. Amino acid sequence: CASSYSRRAYRTEQETQYF.

This clonotype was counted between two and nine times. V is TRBV7-3 and J is TRBJ2-2; weak D call: TRBD2 (5 bases). Trimming took off 11 bases at V and 0 bases at J, with 7 bases between the two ends. This CDR3 spans 12 amino acids. In germline, CDR1 is SGHTA, CDR2 FQGTGA. In nucleotides, the CDR3 is TGTGCCGTGGGAGCGAACACCGGGGAGCTGTTTTTT. Its protein product is CAVGANTGELFF.

This clonotype was picked up many times. The V and J genes are TRBV7-8 and TRBJ2-1, with 8 bases lining up with TRBD2. In germline, CDR1 is SGHVS, CDR2 FQNEAQ. The CDR3 totals 14 residues. The V and J ends lost 4 bases and 2 bases, in that order; junction bases with no gene match: 1. CDR3 coding DNA: TGTGCCAGCAGCTCGCGGGGGGCCTACAATGAGCAGTTCTTC. The encoded protein is CASSSRGAYNEQFF.

The chain carries TRBV3-1 and TRBJ2-5; TRBD1 is a possible D gene (8 bases). This CDR3 has 17 residues. Germline CDR1 reads LGHDT; CDR2 reads YNNKEL (reference sequence). Trimming stripped 4 bases from V and 5 bases from J, with 23 bases between. The CDR3 DNA reads as TGTGCCAGCAGCCTCCTGGGAGGGGCAGGGGGCCGGGAGACCCAGTACTTC. It codes for CASSLLGGAGGRETQYF.

V usage is TRBV7-3 and J usage is TRBJ2-3; tentatively, D is TRBD2 (6 bases). Deletions cut 5 bases from V and 0 bases from J, with 12 bases between. Germline assignment: CDR1 SGHTA and CDR2 FQGTGA. The CDR3 has 15 amino acids. CDR3: CASSSSGYSTDTQYF. The DNA of the CDR3 is TGTGCCAGCAGCAGTAGCGGCTACAGCACAGATACGCAGTATTTT.

V usage is TRBV6-5 and J usage is TRBJ2-7; D possibly corresponds to TRBD1 (6 bases). V gave up 0 bases and J gave up 5 bases, with 11 bases separating them. The CDR3 totals 14 residues. Germline CDR1 is MNHEY and CDR2 is SVGAGI. CDR3 residues: CASSYSARGHEQYF. The CDR3 DNA reads as TGTGCCAGCAGTTACTCTGCCAGGGGCCACGAGCAGTACTTC.

Worth noting for this clonotype: This CDR3 is missing its conserved last phenylalanine or tryptophan, likely due to a read error. The rearrangement joins TRBV11-1 to TRBJ2-3; TRBD1 or TRBD2 may be the D gene (6 bases each). V lost 0 bases, J lost 6 bases, and 13 bases lay in between. From germline, CDR1 is SGHAT and CDR2 FQDESV (reference sequence). The CDR3 sequence is 15 residues long. The CDR3 spells CASSLAVGGSDTQYS. The CDR3 DNA sequence: TGTGCCAGCAGCTTAGCGGTGGGGGGCAGTGATACGCAGTATTCT.